These 10 T cell receptor beta chains were all obtained from the same sample, sequenced in a study of identical twins' blood T cells. Via MiXCR, TCRdb re-called the 5' RACE reads, giving one row per CDR3 protein. This sample carries 350,000 to 400,000 distinct CDR3 sequences, approximately 30% of them seen once, and the ten largest clones take 6% to 7%. The source material was PBMCs. The receptors were gathered from a woman between 18 and 49 years old in good health.

This clonotype showed up just once. Mismatch with germline at one junction end may stem from a read error. The chain uses TRBV29-1 and TRBJ1-2; D call uncertain. This CDR3 spans 12 amino acids. Germline V gene sequence: CDR1 SQVTM, CDR2 ANQGSEA. The CDR3 loop is CSVMTKNCGYTF. The CDR3 region has the DNA TGCAGCGTCATGACGAAAAACTGTGGCTACACCTTC. Full variable domain (remainder filled in from reference TRBV29-1 and TRBJ1-2): SAVISQKPSRDICQRGTSLTIQCQVDSQVTMMFWYRQQPGQSLTLIATANQGSEATYESGFVIDKFPISRPNLTFSTLTVSNMSPEDSSIYLCSVMTKNCGYTFGSGTRLTVV.

The chain employs TRBV27 and TRBJ1-1; D is possibly TRBD1 (6 bases). CDR3 length equals 15 residues. Trimming cost V 0 bases and J 5 bases, with 13 bases left between them. CDR1 is MNHEY, CDR2 SMNVEV, per germline (reference sequence). The chain's CDR3 is CASSLSSGGWTEAFF. The CDR3 bases are TGTGCCAGCAGTTTATCTTCCGGGGGCTGGACTGAAGCTTTCTTT.

The table lists this clonotype with many counts. This chain joins TRBV30 and TRBJ1-1; D unclear. The ends were cut back, 3 bases at V and 1 base at J, with 18 bases in the middle. The V gene's germline CDR1 is GTSNPN and CDR2 SVGIG (reference sequence). This CDR3 has 16 amino acids. CDR3 in DNA: TGTGCCTGGAGCCCTGGGTTTCACAGTCCGAACACTGAAGCTTTCTTT. Amino acids: CAWSPGFHSPNTEAFF.

The V gene is TRBV19, the J gene TRBJ2-2, with 10 nucleotides matching TRBD1. This CDR3 spans 14 amino acids. The trim removed 6 bases at V and 3 bases at J, leaving 1 base unmatched. Germline V gene data show CDR1 as LNHDA and CDR2 as SQIVND (reference sequence). For the CDR3, the DNA is TGTGCCAGTAGGGGACAGGGGTACACCGGGGAGCTGTTTTTT. It translates to CASRGQGYTGELFF.

This clonotype was observed a few times. V and J are TRBV20-1 and TRBJ1-2; no reliable D call. The CDR3 has 13 amino acids. Germline values: CDR1 DFQATT, CDR2 SNEGSKA (reference sequence). With 4 bases removed from V and 7 bases from J, the gap between germline ends came to 16 bases. DNA for the CDR3: TGCAGTGCTAACCCTAACCAAGGAGGTGGCTACACCTTC. It yields the protein CSANPNQGGGYTF.

This clonotype appeared a few times. The V gene is TRBV20-1, the J gene TRBJ1-5; 8 bases fit TRBD1. CDR1 is DFQATT and CDR2 is SNEGSKA in the germline V gene (reference sequence). The CDR3 length is 14 residues. V lost 6 bases and J lost 1; bases outside the gene matches: 5. CDR3 sequence reads: CSALTGESNQPQHF. DNA of the CDR3: TGCAGTGCCCTGACAGGGGAAAGCAATCAGCCCCAGCATTTT.

This clonotype has more than one count but fewer than ten. The rearrangement uses TRBV15 and TRBJ1-1, with no clear D. Looked up from germline, CDR1 is LNHNV and CDR2 is YYDKDF (reference sequence). This CDR3 comprises 14 residues. V was trimmed by 6 bases and J by 0 bases, leaving 11 bases between them. The CDR3 nucleotides read TGTGCCACCAGGGTTCCCTCCATGAACACTGAAGCTTTCTTT. The encoded protein is CATRVPSMNTEAFF.

This clonotype has only a few counts. The chain links TRBV3-1 to TRBJ2-3, with TRBD2 matching over 10 bases. V lost 0 bases, J lost 3 bases, and 9 bases stayed unmatched. CDR3 length equals 18 residues. Germline V CDR1 and CDR2: LGHDT, YNNKEL (reference sequence). The CDR3 nucleotides read TGTGCCAGCAGCCAAGATCGTCTAGCGGGGGCGAGAACAGATACGCAGTATTTT. Translation: CASSQDRLAGARTDTQYF.

CDR3 sequence: CASSLLPDNSPLHF. The CDR3 DNA is TGCGCCAGCAGCTTGCTGCCAGATAATTCACCCCTCCACTTT. This chain connects TRBV5-1 to TRBJ1-6; D ambiguous. With 1 base removed from V and 5 bases from J, the gap between germline ends came to 7 bases. This CDR3 is built from 14 residues. The germline V gene has CDR1 SGHRS and CDR2 YFSETQ.

This clonotype appeared a few times. DNA for the CDR3: TGTGCCAGCAGTCGCCTAGGGGGCATGAACACTGAAGCTTTCTTT. Amino acid sequence: CASSRLGGMNTEAFF. The rearrangement links TRBV27 to TRBJ1-1; TRBD1 aligns across 7 bases. CDR3 length: 15 amino acids. Unmatched junction bases numbered 6, after V lost 5 bases and J lost 0 bases. Germline CDR1 MNHEY, CDR2 SMNVEV (reference sequence).